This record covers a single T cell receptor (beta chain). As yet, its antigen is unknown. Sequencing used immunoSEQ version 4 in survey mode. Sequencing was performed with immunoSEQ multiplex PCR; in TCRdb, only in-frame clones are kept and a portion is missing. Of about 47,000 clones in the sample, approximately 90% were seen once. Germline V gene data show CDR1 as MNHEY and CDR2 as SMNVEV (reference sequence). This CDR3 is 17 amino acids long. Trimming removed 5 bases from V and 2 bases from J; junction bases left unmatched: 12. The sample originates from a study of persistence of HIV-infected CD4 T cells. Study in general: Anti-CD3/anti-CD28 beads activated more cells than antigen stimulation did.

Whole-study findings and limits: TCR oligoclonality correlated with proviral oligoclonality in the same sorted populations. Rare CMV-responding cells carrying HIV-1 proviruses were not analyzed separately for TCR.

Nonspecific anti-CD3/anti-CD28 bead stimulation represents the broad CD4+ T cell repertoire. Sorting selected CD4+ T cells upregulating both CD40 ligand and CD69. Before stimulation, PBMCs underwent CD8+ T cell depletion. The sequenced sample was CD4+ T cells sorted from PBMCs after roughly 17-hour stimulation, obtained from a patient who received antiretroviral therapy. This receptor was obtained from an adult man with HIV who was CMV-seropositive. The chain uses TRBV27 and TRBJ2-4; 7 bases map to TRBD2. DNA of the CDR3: TGTGCCAGCAGTCCTTACCTTCCCGGGGGGTCCAAAAACATTCAGTACTTC. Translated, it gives CASSPYLPGGSKNIQYF.